This T cell receptor beta chain came from a study of radiation and T cells in renal cell carcinoma (dated by TCRdb to 2020 to 2022). Background for the entire study: A total of 50 to 60 samples underwent TCR beta sequencing, made up of 26 tumors and some 27 peripheral blood samples. Across all 50 or so samples, 4,016,671 unique CDR3 nucleotide sequences, encoding 2 million to 3 million unique CDR3 amino acid sequences, were identified. What the study reported, not specific to this receptor: The single-armed trial design could not address effects of radiation dose or scheduling on the TCR repertoire. A greater number of dominant CDR3 motifs was detected in irradiated tumors than in control tumors, and a larger share of the repertoire was occupied by these motifs in irradiated tumors than in control tumors. TCR clonality was higher in irradiated tumors than in controls, as the top 100 clonotypes made up an average of approximately 50% of the repertoire in irradiated tumors compared with roughly 40% in nephrectomy-only tumors. Only small tumor regions of 0.95 to 1 g were available, so intratumoral heterogeneity was not captured.

TCR beta libraries were generated from genomic DNA with the immunoSEQ kit, following the manufacturer's recommendations. To prepare libraries, a first multiplex PCR with proprietary primers was run, followed by a second PCR that added unique barcodes, and a bead cleanup was done after each round. A kit-provided positive control reaction and a negative control reaction were included in every sample batch. The final libraries underwent checking on an Agilent 4200 TapeStation D1000 ScreenTape, volumetric pooling, and quantification by qPCR. Sequencing was performed on an Illumina NextSeq500 with a MidOutput 150-cycle cartridge, and 156 Read1 and 15 Index1 cycles were run with kit custom primers. The pooled library was loaded at roughly 0.96 pM, with an approximately 20% PhiX control spiked in. The authors processed their data as follows. The vendor-processed data were analyzed in R, and a clonotype was defined as all T cells that share the same CDR3 nucleotide sequence. For clone abundance analyses, frequencies were normalized to the 10,000 most abundant clones in each sample. Before analysis, public T cell clones were removed, and these numbered fewer than six per sample on average. Dominant motifs were analyzed with ImmunoMap using the PAM10 matrix, a gap penalty of 30, and a homology threshold of 0.3, and motifs with a cumulative frequency of at least 0.01 were considered dominant. TCRdb took this table from immuneACCESS and kept in-frame rearrangements with V and J called. Such tables lack part of the clones; where checked against another copy, unresolved V genes explain under half of the gap, and the rest is unexplained. The V and J calls and clone size come from that table; D and trimming were worked out from the DNA. The sample contains 15,000 or so clones, approximately 54% of them found a single time. Around 13% of the sample belongs to the ten largest clones.

In the case of this clone: Its specific antigen is unknown. The sample holds no much larger clone one base away, and base qualities are not on file.

Germline trimming amounts to 3 bases on V and 2 bases on J, with 12 as the count of junction bases outside the gene matches. The CDR3, from cysteine to phenylalanine, totals 17 residues. The read is trimmed to its CDR3 DNA, 51 bases read in frame from base 1. CDR1 is given as MGHRA and CDR2 as YSYEKL, both from the germline V gene. Reading the label with the study, this specimen's time point is: tumor resected at nephrectomy. The treatment or condition label on this specimen signifies: treatment-naive control, cytoreductive nephrectomy. Control tumors were obtained from treatment-naive renal cell carcinoma patients in whom cytoreductive nephrectomy was performed without prior radiation. Every patient had renal cell carcinoma of clear cell pathology. Control tumors used for TCR sequencing were obtained from several females and approximately eleven males (median age approximately 50 years, range roughly 35 to 85) and were resected from the early 2010s to the mid-2010s. Tumor processing involved mechanical dissociation, digestion with collagenase/hyaluronidase at 37 degrees C, handling in gentleMACS C tubes, and storage in liquid nitrogen. Genomic DNA for TCR sequencing was prepared using the QIAamp DNA Blood Mini Kit (Qiagen). The analyses included only samples that passed all quality control checks.

The sample in question was tumor tissue, obtained from a patient whose treatment was nephrectomy without radiotherapy. The sequence derives from a man aged 45-65 years with renal cell carcinoma. The rearrangement joined TRBV4-1 to TRBJ2-7; 8 bases in between match TRBD1. The DNA sequence reads TGCGCCAGCAGCCACCTGACAGGGGAGAAGAGGGCCTACGAGCAGTACTTC. It translates as CASSHLTGEKRAYEQYF.